This TCR beta chain came from a study of Ad26.COV2.S vaccination and SARS-CoV-2 variants. Some clones are missing from TCRdb's copy, which holds only in-frame ones; the method was immunoSEQ multiplex PCR. The repertoire includes hundreds of thousands of clones, about 89% of them detected once, and less than 3.5% sits in the top ten. The CDR3 extends over 16 amino acids. In germline, CDR1 is MDHEN, CDR2 SYDVKM. The germline V and J ends were trimmed by 5 bases and 2 bases, with 19 bases remaining between them. Treatment of the sample: around 19 received Ad26.COV2.S at low or high dose, single or two shots; several received placebo; per-sample allocation not given. Sampling took place 63 days after the first vaccine or placebo injection. The vaccine antigen was prefusion-stabilized Wuhan SARS-CoV-2 spike.

This clonotype was obtained from a person between 18 and 60 years old who received the Ad26.COV2.S COVID-19 vaccine or a placebo. The sequencing used peripheral blood, collected in a trial of Ad26.COV2.S vaccine versus placebo. The chain has TRBV28 and TRBJ2-7; the D gene is possibly TRBD1 (6 bases). The CDR3, as DNA: TGTGCCAGCAGTGTACGATCCGGGACAAAACCCTACGAGCAGTACTTC. Translated, it gives CASSVRSGTKPYEQYF.